The source of this T cell receptor (beta chain) is a study of fetal regulatory T cell absence and autoimmunity. Broader study findings: In IPEX syndrome, oligoclonal enrichment was read as supporting prenatal antigen-driven autoimmunity in the pancreas. Some top pancreas TCR clones were over 80-fold enriched versus cord blood.

TCRdb's copy holds only in-frame clones and misses some; the assay was immunoSEQ multiplex PCR. This sample has about 95,000 clones, with around 72% found just once. Unmatched junction bases numbered 8, after V lost 6 bases and J lost 3 bases. CDR3 length equals 15 residues. The germline V gene has CDR1 MNHNS and CDR2 SASEGT. Comments on this clone: Its specificity is not known.

Sequencing used pancreas tissue. The receptor was derived from a male donor with IPEX syndrome. V gene TRBV6-1 combines with J gene TRBJ2-1, with TRBD2 identical over 7 bases. CDR3 region: CASSQLAPYYNEQFF. The CDR3 bases are TGTGCCAGCAGCCAACTAGCGCCGTACTACAATGAGCAGTTCTTC.